These 13 T cell receptor beta chains were sequenced from one sample in a study of human T cells and chemical hapten exposure. Sample time point: patch test 1, 2 weeks after DPC sensitization. Treatment denoted: therapeutic diphenylcyclopropenone sensitization with weekly scalp DPC. TCRdb reanalysed the RACE reads using MiXCR and keeps one entry per CDR3 protein. Here the sample spans just over 80,000 distinct CDR3 sequences, about 10% being singletons. This sample comprised whole blood, obtained in connection with sensitization to the hapten diphenylcyclopropenone (DPC). The receptors come from a woman aged 50 to 60 with alopecia areata. Some clones in this sample may be carry-over from other donors' samples.

This clonotype was observed at least ten times. The rearrangement joins TRBV2 to TRBJ1-5, with 7 bases lining up with TRBD1. V lost 4 bases and J lost 0; bases outside the gene matches: 12. Germline loops: CDR1 SNHLY, CDR2 FYNNEI. CDR3 size: 18 residues. CDR3 residues: CASSVTPNHRGSNQPQHF. CDR3 DNA: TGTGCCAGCAGTGTTACGCCCAACCACAGGGGTAGCAATCAGCCCCAGCATTTT.

This clonotype has ten or more counts. This chain joins TRBV7-2 and TRBJ2-1; D possibly matches TRBD1 or TRBD2 (6 bases each). V was trimmed by 1 base and J by 10 bases, leaving 23 bases between them. The CDR3 has 17 residues. Germline loops: CDR1 SGHTA, CDR2 FQGNSA. The CDR3 protein is CASSLVSAGGRVREQFF. The CDR3 DNA follows: TGTGCCAGCAGCTTAGTTTCCGCCGGGGGCCGAGTAAGGGAGCAGTTCTTC.

This clonotype was observed many times. The V and J genes are TRBV30 and TRBJ1-1; D not resolved. Germline lookup yields CDR1 GTSNPN and CDR2 SVGIG (reference sequence). V gave up 4 bases and J gave up 6 bases, with 15 bases separating them. CDR3 length: 13 residues. The CDR3 nucleotides are TGTGCCTGGACCGCAGAAGGGTGGTCTGAAGCTTTCTTT. Translation gives CAWTAEGWSEAFF. The full variable domain, completed using reference TRBV30 and TRBJ1-1, is SQTIHQWPATLVQPVGSPLSLECTVEGTSNPNLYWYRQAAGRGLQLLFYSVGIGQISSEVPQNLSASRPQDRQFILSSKKLLLSDSGFYLCAWTAEGWSEAFFGQGTRLTVV.

This clonotype was seen ten or more times. The V and J genes are TRBV2 and TRBJ2-5; D unclear. The length of the CDR3 is 11 residues. CDR1 SNHLY and CDR2 FYNNEI come from the germline V gene. The V gene lost 5 bases and the J gene lost 6 bases, with 7 bases spanning the gap. The CDR3: CASSLVKTQYF. CDR3 sequence (DNA): TGTGCCAGCAGTCTAGTTAAGACCCAGTACTTC.

The sample holds a few counts of this clonotype. V gene TRBV7-2 combines with J gene TRBJ2-1; the D gene could be TRBD1 or TRBD2 (6 bases each). The CDR3 consists of 14 residues. Germline V gene sequence: CDR1 SGHTA, CDR2 FQGNSA. V gave up 8 bases and J gave up 9 bases, with 20 bases separating them. The CDR3 here is CASHQPGARPEQFF. Here the CDR3 DNA reads TGTGCCAGCCACCAACCGGGGGCGCGTCCTGAGCAGTTCTTC.

This clonotype was detected a few times. V usage is TRBV2 and J usage is TRBJ1-2; 8 nucleotides align to TRBD1. Germline V gene lookup returns CDR1 SNHLY and CDR2 FYNNEI. The ends lost 2 bases at V and 4 bases at J; junction bases unmatched: 9. The CDR3 has 16 amino acids. The CDR3 DNA sequence: TGTGCCAGCAGTGAACCGGGACAGGTTTTGAGCTATGGCTACACCTTC. It yields the protein CASSEPGQVLSYGYTF.

This clonotype has a handful of counts. This chain uses TRBV2 with TRBJ1-5; 7 bases match TRBD1. The CDR3 spans 15 residues. V lost 5 bases and J lost 1; bases outside the gene matches: 5. Germline CDR1 is SNHLY and CDR2 is FYNNEI. The CDR3 DNA reads as TGTGCCAGCAGTAGAACAGGGGTCAGCAATCAGCCCCAGCATTTT. Its translation is CASSRTGVSNQPQHF. The whole variable domain, remainder taken from reference TRBV2 and TRBJ1-5, is EPEVTQTPSHQVTQMGQEVILRCVPISNHLYFYWYRQILGQKVEFLVSFYNNEISEKSEIFDDQFSVERPDGSNFTLKIRSTKLEDSAMYFCASSRTGVSNQPQHFGDGTRLSIL.

This clonotype was picked up a small number of times. V gene TRBV7-2 combines with J gene TRBJ1-5; D not resolved. The V end was cut by 3 bases, the J end by 3 bases, with 9 bases between. This CDR3 has 14 residues. Looked up from germline, CDR1 is SGHTA and CDR2 is FQGNSA. The CDR3 sequence: CASSLTTNNQPQHF. CDR3 coding DNA: TGTGCCAGCAGCTTGACTACCAACAATCAGCCCCAGCATTTT.

The chain employs TRBV3-1 and TRBJ2-5; D gene unclear. V lost 1 base and J lost 6, with 6 bases in between. The CDR3 is 12 residues long. CDR1 and CDR2 (germline): LGHDT, YNNKEL (reference sequence). CDR3 sequence (DNA): TGTGCCAGCAGCCAAGTTCGACAGACCCAGTACTTC. As protein: CASSQVRQTQYF.

The chain links TRBV11-2 to TRBJ1-2; no firm D call. Germline CDR1 SGHAT, CDR2 FQNNGV. The CDR3 is made up of 13 amino acids. V lost 1 base to trimming and J lost 8 bases, with 11 bases between them. The CDR3 sequence is CASSLVSGRGYTF. The CDR3 bases are TGTGCCAGCAGCTTAGTTTCGGGCCGCGGCTACACCTTC.

Turning to this clonotype: This may come from a read error, since a much larger clone is one base off. The chain couples TRBV10-2 to TRBJ1-1; D may be TRBD1 (5 bases). With 8 bases removed from V and 0 bases from J, the gap between germline ends came to 13 bases. This CDR3 region has 14 residues. Germline CDR1 WSHSY, CDR2 SAAADI. In DNA form, the CDR3 reads TGCGCCAGCTGGGACCGACACATGAACACTGAAGCTTTCTTT. Protein sequence: CASWDRHMNTEAFF.

This clonotype was counted ten times or more. The V and J genes are TRBV5-1 and TRBJ1-2; 7 bases fit TRBD1. The CDR3 runs 12 residues. Germline trimming cut 4 bases from V and 3 bases from J; bases unmatched to any gene: 0. The germline V gene encodes CDR1 SGHRS and CDR2 YFSETQ. CDR3: CASSGQDYGYTF. The CDR3 DNA reads TGCGCCAGCAGCGGACAGGACTATGGCTACACCTTC.

This clonotype was observed a few times. The chain couples TRBV6-1 to TRBJ1-1; 7 positions agree with TRBD1. There are 13 residues in the CDR3. Trimming cost V 2 bases and J 5 bases; bases outside gene matches: 2. Germline V gene data show CDR1 as MNHNS and CDR2 as SASEGT. DNA of the CDR3: TGTGCCAGCAGTGAAAGACAGGGAACTGAAGCTTTCTTT. Translating gives CASSERQGTEAFF.